This T cell receptor (beta chain) was recovered during a study of graft-versus-host responses after intestinal transplantation. Graft-derived tissue was subjected to processing to liberate intraepithelial and lamina propria lymphocytes. Profiled with immunoSEQ multiplex PCR; TCRdb holds only in-frame clones, not every one. Of about 15,000 clones listed, about 70% are singletons. The germline CDR1 and CDR2 sequences are MRHNA and SNTAGT. The CDR3 is 14 residues long. The junction had 0 bases not matched to a gene; V was cut back by 5 bases and J by 0 bases. This rearrangement joins TRBV6-4 to TRBJ2-3; 9 positions match TRBD2. The sample was ileum tissue, taken approximately 780 days after intestinal transplantation. The TCR was taken from a human patient who received an intestinal transplant, so some T cells may come from the graft donor. In DNA form, the CDR3 reads TGTGCCAGCAGTAGCGGGGGGAGCACAGATACGCAGTATTTT. This translates into CASSSGGSTDTQYF.